This T cell receptor (beta chain) was sequenced during a study of T cell repertoires and Cas9 in healthy adults. The protocol was immunoSEQ multiplex PCR, while the TCRdb copy is restricted to in-frame clones and leaves out a portion. The sample yields roughly 23,000 clones, about 89% seen once. This sequence originates from a human donor in good health. Material: CD4+ effector T cells (CD127+, CD25-, CD137-, CD154-) from PBMCs; culture status not recorded.

The CDR3 coding sequence is TGTGCCAGCAGCTTTGAACCTCGCCTCGAAAAACTGTTTTTT. Encoded protein: CASSFEPRLEKLFF. The chain combines TRBV11-2 with TRBJ1-4; D is ambiguous. Germline V gives CDR1 SGHAT, CDR2 FQNNGV. This CDR3 is built from 14 residues. The ends were cut back, 3 bases at V and 8 bases at J, with 13 bases in the middle.